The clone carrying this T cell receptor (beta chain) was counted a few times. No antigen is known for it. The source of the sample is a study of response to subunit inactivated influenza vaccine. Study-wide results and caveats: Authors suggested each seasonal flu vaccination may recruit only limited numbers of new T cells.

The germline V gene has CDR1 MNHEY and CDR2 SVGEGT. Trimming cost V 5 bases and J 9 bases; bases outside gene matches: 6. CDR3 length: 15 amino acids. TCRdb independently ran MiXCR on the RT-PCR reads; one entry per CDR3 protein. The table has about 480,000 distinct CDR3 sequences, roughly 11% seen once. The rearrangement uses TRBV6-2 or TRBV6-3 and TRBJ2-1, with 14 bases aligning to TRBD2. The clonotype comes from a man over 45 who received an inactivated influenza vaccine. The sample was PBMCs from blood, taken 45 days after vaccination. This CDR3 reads CASSTPGTSGSEQFF. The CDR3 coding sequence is TGTGCCAGCAGTACCCCTGGGACTAGCGGGAGTGAGCAGTTCTTC.